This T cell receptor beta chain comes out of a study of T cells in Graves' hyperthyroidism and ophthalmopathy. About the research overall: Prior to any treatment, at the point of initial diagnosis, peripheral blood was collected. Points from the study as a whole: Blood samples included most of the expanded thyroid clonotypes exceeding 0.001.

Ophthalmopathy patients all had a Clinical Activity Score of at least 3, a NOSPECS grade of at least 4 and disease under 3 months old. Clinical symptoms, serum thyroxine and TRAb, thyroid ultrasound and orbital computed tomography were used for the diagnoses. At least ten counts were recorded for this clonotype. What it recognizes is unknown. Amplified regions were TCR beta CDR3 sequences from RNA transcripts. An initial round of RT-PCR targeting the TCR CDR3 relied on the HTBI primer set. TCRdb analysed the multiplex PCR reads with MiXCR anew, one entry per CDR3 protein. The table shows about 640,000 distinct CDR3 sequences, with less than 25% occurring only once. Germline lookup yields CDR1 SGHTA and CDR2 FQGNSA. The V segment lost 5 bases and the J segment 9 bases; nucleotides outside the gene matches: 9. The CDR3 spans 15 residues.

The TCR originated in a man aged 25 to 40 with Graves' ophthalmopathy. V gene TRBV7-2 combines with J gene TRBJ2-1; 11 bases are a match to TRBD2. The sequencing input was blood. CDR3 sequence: CASSPISGRVVEQFF. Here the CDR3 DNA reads TGTGCCAGCAGCCCCATTAGCGGGAGGGTGGTTGAGCAGTTCTTC.